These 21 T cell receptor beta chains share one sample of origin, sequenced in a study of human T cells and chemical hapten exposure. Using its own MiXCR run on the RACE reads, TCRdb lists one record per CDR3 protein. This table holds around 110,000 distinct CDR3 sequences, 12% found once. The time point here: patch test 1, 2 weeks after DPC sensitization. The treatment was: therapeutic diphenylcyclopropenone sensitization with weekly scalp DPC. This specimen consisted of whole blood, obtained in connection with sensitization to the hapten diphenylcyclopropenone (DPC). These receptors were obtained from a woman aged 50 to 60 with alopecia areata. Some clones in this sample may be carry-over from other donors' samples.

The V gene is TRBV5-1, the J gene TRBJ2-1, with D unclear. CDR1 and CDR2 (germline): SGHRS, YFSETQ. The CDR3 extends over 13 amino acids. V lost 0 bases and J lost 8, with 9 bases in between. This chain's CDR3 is CASSLDGRDEQFF. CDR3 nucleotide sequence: TGCGCCAGCAGCTTGGATGGTAGGGATGAGCAGTTCTTC.

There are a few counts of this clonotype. The DNA for the CDR3 is TGCAGTGCCCCCCGTGGAACTAGCTACAATGAGCAGTTCTTC. This gives the protein CSAPRGTSYNEQFF. The J gene is TRBJ2-1, the V gene TRBV20-1, with D possibly matching TRBD2 (5 bases). CDR1 is DFQATT and CDR2 is SNEGSKA in the germline V gene (reference sequence). The CDR3 is made up of 14 amino acids. V lost 6 bases and J lost 3, with 15 bases in between.

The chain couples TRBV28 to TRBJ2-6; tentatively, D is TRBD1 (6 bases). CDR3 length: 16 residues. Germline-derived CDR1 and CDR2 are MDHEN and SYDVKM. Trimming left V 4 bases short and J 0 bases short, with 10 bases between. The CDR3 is CASSSDSNSGANVLTF. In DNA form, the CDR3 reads TGTGCCAGCAGTTCGGACAGCAACTCTGGGGCCAACGTCCTGACTTTC.

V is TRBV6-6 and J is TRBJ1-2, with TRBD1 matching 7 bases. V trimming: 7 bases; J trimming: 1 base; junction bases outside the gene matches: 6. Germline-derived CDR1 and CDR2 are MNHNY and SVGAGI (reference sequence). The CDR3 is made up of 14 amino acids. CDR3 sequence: CASIEGQYNYGYTF. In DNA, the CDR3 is TGTGCCAGCATCGAGGGACAGTATAACTATGGCTACACCTTC.

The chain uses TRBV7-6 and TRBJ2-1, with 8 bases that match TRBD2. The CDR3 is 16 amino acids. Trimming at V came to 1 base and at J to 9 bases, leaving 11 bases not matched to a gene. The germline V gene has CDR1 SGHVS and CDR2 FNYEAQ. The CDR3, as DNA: TGTGCCAGCAGCTTAGGAGGGACTAGAGGATCTGGTGAGCAGTTCTTC. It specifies CASSLGGTRGSGEQFF. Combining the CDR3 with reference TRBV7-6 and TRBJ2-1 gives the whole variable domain GAGVSQSPRYKVTKRGQDVALRCDPISGHVSLYWYRQALGQGPEFLTYFNYEAQQDKSGLPNDRFSAERPEGSISTLTIQRTEQRDSAMYRCASSLGGTRGSGEQFFGPGTRLTVL.

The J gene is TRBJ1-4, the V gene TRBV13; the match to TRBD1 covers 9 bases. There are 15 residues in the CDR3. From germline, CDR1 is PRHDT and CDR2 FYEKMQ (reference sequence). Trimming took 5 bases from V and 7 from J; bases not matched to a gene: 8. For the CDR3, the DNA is TGTGCCAGCAGCCGCTCCGGGACAGGGCCTGAAAAACTGTTTTTT. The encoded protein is CASSRSGTGPEKLFF.

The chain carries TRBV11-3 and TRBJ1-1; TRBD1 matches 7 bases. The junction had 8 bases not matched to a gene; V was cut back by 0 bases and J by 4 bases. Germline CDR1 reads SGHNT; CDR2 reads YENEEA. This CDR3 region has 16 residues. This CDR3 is CASSLDRGRQGTEAFF. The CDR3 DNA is TGTGCCAGCAGCTTAGATAGAGGCCGACAGGGCACTGAAGCTTTCTTT.

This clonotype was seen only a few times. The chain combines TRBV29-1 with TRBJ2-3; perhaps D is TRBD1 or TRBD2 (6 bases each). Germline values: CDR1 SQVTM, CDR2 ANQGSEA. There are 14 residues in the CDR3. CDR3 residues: CSTRGGTWTDTQYF. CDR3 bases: TGCAGTACAAGAGGGGGGACTTGGACAGATACGCAGTATTTT.

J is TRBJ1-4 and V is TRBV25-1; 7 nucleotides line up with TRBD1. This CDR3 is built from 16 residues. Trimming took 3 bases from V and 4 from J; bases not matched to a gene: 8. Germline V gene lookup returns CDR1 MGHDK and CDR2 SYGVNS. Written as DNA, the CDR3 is TGTGCCAGCAGTGAGTGGAGAGGGACAGATAATGAAAAACTGTTTTTT. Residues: CASSEWRGTDNEKLFF.

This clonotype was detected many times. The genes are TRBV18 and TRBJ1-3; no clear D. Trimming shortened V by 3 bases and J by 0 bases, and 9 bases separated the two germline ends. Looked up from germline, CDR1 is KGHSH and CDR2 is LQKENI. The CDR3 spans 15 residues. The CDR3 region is CASSPRESSGNTIYF. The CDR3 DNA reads TGTGCCAGCTCACCGAGGGAGAGCTCTGGAAACACCATATATTTT.

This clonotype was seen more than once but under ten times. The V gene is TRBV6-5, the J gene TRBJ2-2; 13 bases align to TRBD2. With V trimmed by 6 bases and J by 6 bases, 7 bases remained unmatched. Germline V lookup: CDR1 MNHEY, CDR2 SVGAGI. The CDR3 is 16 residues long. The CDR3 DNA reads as TGTGCCAGCAGCCGACTAGCGGGAGGTCCGGCCGGGGAGCTGTTTTTT. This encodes CASSRLAGGPAGELFF.

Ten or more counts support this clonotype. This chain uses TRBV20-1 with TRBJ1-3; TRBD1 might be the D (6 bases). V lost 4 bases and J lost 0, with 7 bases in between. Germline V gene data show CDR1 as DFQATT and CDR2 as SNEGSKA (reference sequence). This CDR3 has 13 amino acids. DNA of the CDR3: TGCAGTGCTAAGACAGGCTCTGGAAACACCATATATTTT. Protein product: CSAKTGSGNTIYF.

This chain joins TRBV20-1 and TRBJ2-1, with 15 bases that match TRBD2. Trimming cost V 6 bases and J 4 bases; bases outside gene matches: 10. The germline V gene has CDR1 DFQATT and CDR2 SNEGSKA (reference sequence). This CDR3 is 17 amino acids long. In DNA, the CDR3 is TGCAGTGCCAGGGGACTAGCGGGGGGCCTCCGATACAATGAGCAGTTCTTC. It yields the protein CSARGLAGGLRYNEQFF.

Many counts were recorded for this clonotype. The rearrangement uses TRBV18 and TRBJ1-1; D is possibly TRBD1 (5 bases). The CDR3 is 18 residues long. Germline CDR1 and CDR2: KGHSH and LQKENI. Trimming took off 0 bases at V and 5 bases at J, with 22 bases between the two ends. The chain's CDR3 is CASSPPAYGSGGGTEAFF. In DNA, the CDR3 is TGTGCCAGCTCACCACCCGCTTACGGCTCCGGGGGAGGTACTGAAGCTTTCTTT.

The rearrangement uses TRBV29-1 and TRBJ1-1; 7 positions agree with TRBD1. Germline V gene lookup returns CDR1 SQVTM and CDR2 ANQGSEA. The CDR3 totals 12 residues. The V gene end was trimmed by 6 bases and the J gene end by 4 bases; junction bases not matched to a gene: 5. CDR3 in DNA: TGCAGCGTGATACAGGGGACCACTGAAGCTTTCTTT. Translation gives CSVIQGTTEAFF. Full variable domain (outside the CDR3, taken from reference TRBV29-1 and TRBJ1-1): SAVISQKPSRDICQRGTSLTIQCQVDSQVTMMFWYRQQPGQSLTLIATANQGSEATYESGFVIDKFPISRPNLTFSTLTVSNMSPEDSSIYLCSVIQGTTEAFFGQGTRLTVV.

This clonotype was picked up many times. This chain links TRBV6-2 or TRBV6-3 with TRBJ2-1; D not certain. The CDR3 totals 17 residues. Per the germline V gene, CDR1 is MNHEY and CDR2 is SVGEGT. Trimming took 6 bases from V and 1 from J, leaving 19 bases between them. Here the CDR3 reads CASRLGWVGPSYNEQFF. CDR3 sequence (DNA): TGTGCCAGCAGACTCGGATGGGTTGGACCATCCTACAATGAGCAGTTCTTC.

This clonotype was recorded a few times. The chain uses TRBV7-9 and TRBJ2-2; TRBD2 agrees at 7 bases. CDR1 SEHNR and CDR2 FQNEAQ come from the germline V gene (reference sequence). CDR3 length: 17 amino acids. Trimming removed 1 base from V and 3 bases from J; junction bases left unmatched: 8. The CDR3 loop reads CASSLVDRAGDTGELFF. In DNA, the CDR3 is TGTGCCAGCAGCTTAGTGGATCGGGCGGGAGACACCGGGGAGCTGTTTTTT.

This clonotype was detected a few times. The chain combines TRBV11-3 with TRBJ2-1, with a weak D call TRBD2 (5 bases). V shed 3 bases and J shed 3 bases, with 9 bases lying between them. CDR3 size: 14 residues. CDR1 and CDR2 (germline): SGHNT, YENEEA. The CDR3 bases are TGTGCCAGCAGCTTGAACGGGAACTACAATGAGCAGTTCTTC. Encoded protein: CASSLNGNYNEQFF.

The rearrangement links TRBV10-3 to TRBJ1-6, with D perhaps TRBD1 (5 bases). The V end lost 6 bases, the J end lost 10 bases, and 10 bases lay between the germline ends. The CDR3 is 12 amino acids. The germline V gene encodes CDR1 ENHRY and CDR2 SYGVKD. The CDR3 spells CAIRGTSSPLHF. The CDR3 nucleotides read TGTGCCATCAGAGGGACGAGCTCACCCCTCCACTTT.

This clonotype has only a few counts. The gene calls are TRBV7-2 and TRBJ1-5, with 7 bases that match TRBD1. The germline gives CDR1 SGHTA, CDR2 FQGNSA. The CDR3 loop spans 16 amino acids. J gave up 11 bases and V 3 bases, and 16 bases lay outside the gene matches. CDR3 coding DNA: TGTGCCAGCAGCTTCCAACAGGGGCCCGGAGTGATGGCCCAGCATTTT. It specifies CASSFQQGPGVMAQHF.

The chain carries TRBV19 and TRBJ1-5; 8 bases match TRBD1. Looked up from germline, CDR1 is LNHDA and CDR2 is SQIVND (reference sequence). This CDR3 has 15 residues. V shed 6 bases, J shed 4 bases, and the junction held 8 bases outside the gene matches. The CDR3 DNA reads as TGTGCCAGTAGGATGATAGACAGGGGAAATCAGCCCCAGCATTTT. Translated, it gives CASRMIDRGNQPQHF.